In its sample, the clone carrying this T cell receptor beta chain was seen a few times. This specimen belongs to a study of T-cell memory formation after mild COVID-19. TCRdb itself ran the 5' RACE reads through MiXCR, one entry per CDR3 protein. Among over 250,000 distinct CDR3 sequences listed, approximately 15% were seen once. V lost 2 bases to trimming and J lost 2 bases, with 10 bases between them. The CDR3 contains 15 residues. Germline assignment: CDR1 SGHAT and CDR2 FQNNGV. This chain joins TRBV11-2 and TRBJ2-1; weak D call: TRBD2 (7 bases). This TCR was sampled from a man between 18 and 29 years old who had mild COVID-19 (a few samples of this study predate the infection). Cell type and time point are not known. Sequencing input: PBMCs or a T cell subset sorted from them (not recorded which). The CDR3 coding sequence is TGTGCCAGCAGCTTATGGGGGGGGCCCTACAATGAGCAGTTCTTC. Translating it yields CASSLWGGPYNEQFF.